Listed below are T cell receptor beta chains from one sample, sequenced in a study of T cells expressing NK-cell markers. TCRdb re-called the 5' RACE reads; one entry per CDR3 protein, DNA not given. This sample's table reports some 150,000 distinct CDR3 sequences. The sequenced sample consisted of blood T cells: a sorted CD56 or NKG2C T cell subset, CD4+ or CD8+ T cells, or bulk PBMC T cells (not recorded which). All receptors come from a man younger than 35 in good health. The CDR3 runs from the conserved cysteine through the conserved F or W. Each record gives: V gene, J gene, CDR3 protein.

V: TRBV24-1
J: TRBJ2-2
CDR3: CATSDTNTGELFF

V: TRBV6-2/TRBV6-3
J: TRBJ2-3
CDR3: CASSRGNTDTQYF

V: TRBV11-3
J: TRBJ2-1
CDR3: CASSLVSMGLVPSYNEQFF

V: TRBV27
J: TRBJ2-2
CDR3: CASRVGSNTGELFF

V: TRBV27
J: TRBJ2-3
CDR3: CASSDGSGHTDTQYF

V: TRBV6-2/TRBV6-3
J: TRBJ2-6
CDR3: CASSYGDPTGVLSTGANVLTF

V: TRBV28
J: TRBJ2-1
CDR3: CASSLRRDRYNEQFF

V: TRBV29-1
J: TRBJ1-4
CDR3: CSVRTEEKLFF

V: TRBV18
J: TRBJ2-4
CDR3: CASSQDRLAGGPGAKNIQYF

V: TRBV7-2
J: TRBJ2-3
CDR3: CASSTPREDATDTQYF

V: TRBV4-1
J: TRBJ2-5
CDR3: CASSLWTFQETQYF

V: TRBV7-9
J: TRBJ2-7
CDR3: CASSPFTGTPGYEQYF

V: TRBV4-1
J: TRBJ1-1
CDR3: CASSQEPGNTEAFF

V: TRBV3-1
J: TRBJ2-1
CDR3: CASSQVGPGLAGGPRNEQFF

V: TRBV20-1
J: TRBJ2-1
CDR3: CSARFSNEQFF

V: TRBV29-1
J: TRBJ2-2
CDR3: CSGFAGQGNTGELFF

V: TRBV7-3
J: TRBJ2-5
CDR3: CASSLGQGTETQYF

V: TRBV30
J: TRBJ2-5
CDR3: CAWSDQGVRGGETQYF

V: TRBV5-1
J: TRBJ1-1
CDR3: CASSWDRLNTEAFF

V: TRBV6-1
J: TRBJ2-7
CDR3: CASSTLAGASYEQYF

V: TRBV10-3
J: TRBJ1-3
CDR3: CAISVSHRRSGNTIYF

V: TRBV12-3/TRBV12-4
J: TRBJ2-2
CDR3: CASSLVPGPDTGELFF

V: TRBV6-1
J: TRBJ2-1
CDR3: CASIPGTSGRPLGNEQFF

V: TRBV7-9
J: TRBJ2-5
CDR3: CASSKRREGTQYF

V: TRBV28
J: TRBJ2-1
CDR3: CASSSVAGGGNEQFF

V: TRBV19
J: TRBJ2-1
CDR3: CASSIDLAGGIDEQFF

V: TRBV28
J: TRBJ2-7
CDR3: CASKELSAGTGRAYEQYF